These 8 T cell receptor beta chains came from one sample sequenced in a study of human T cells and chemical hapten exposure. Time point given: patch test 1, 2 weeks after DPC sensitization. Treatment reported: therapeutic diphenylcyclopropenone sensitization with weekly scalp DPC. TCRdb used MiXCR to reprocess the RACE reads, holding one entry per CDR3 protein. The sample has around 110,000 distinct CDR3 sequences; roughly 12% are singletons. The specimen comprised whole blood, sampled in connection with sensitization to the hapten diphenylcyclopropenone (DPC). The receptors originated from a woman aged 45 to 65 with alopecia areata. Some clones in this sample may be carry-over from other donors' samples.

The table lists this clonotype with a few counts. The chain combines TRBV7-9 with TRBJ2-1, with 15 bases identical to TRBD2. The germline V gene encodes CDR1 SEHNR and CDR2 FQNEAQ (reference sequence). V lost 5 bases to trimming and J lost 6 bases; unmatched junction nucleotides: 11. This CDR3 is built from 18 residues. In DNA, the CDR3 is TGTGCCAGCAGCCGCGGGACTAGCGGGAGGAGTTCGGCCAATGAGCAGTTCTTC. Protein: CASSRGTSGRSSANEQFF.

This chain connects TRBV10-1 to TRBJ2-3; D gene ambiguous. The V gene lost 6 bases and the J gene lost 2 bases, with 9 bases spanning the gap. Germline CDR1 WNHNN, CDR2 SYGVQD (reference sequence). This CDR3 has 13 amino acids. CDR3 loop: CASRETATDTQYF. As DNA, the CDR3 is TGCGCCAGCAGGGAAACCGCCACAGATACGCAGTATTTT.

With regard to this clonotype: One end of the junction is discordant with germline, which a read error may explain. The chain has TRBV12-3 or TRBV12-4 and TRBJ2-1; 8 bases map to TRBD1. CDR3 length: 15 residues. The chain's CDR3 is CANSLDRGSYNEQFF. The CDR3 coding sequence is TGTGCCAACAGTCTCGACAGGGGCTCCTACAATGAGCAGTTCTTC.

In nucleotides, the CDR3 is TGTGCCAGCAGTTTATCTTCCGGGGACAACTACGAGCAGTACTTC. Translating gives CASSLSSGDNYEQYF. The chain joins TRBV28 to TRBJ2-7; perhaps TRBD1 as D (6 bases). The CDR3 is 15 amino acids. V was clipped by 1 base and J by 3 bases, with 13 bases between them. CDR1 and CDR2 from the germline V gene are MDHEN and SYDVKM.

The rearrangement joins TRBV7-2 to TRBJ1-5; no clear D gene. CDR3 size: 16 residues. CDR1 and CDR2 (germline): SGHTA, FQGNSA. Trimming pared 3 bases from V and 2 bases from J, leaving 14 bases between. In nucleotides, the CDR3 is TGTGCCAGCAGCTTCGGCGGGCGCTCGGGCAATCAGCCCCAGCATTTT. Translating it yields CASSFGGRSGNQPQHF.

The sample holds a few counts of this clonotype. CDR3 in amino acids: CASSSNLYGYTF. CDR3 coding DNA: TGTGCCAGCAGTTCGAATCTCTATGGCTACACCTTC. This rearrangement joins TRBV28 to TRBJ1-2, with D unresolved. The germline V gene has CDR1 MDHEN and CDR2 SYDVKM. CDR3 length: 12 residues. Trimming left V 4 bases short and J 4 bases short, with 7 bases between.

V gene TRBV20-1 combines with J gene TRBJ1-2, with unresolved D. The CDR3 totals 15 residues. Trimming took 0 bases from V and 2 from J, leaving 13 bases between them. CDR1 DFQATT and CDR2 SNEGSKA come from the germline V gene (reference sequence). The CDR3 region is CSARDAQTQNYGYTF. The CDR3 DNA reads TGCAGTGCTAGAGATGCGCAGACACAGAACTATGGCTACACCTTC.

This clonotype was found many times. The chain employs TRBV6-1 and TRBJ2-3; 7 bases map to TRBD2. Trimming removed 8 bases from V and 3 bases from J; junction bases left unmatched: 8. CDR1 and CDR2 from the germline V gene are MNHNS and SASEGT. This CDR3 has 14 residues. CDR3 loop: CASRASGDTDTQYF. The CDR3 DNA follows: TGTGCCAGCCGCGCTAGCGGAGATACAGATACGCAGTATTTT.